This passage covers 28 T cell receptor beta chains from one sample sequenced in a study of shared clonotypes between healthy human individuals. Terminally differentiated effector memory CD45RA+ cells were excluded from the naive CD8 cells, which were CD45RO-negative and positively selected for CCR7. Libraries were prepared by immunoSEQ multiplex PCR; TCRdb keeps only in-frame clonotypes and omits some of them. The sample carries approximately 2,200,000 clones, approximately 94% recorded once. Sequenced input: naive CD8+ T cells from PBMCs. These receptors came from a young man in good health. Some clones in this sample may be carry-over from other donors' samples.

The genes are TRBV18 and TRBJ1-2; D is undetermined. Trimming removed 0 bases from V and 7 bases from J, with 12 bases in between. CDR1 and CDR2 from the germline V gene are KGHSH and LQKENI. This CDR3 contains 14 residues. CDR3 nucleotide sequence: TGTGCCAGCTCACCACCGAGGGTGGGTCTTGGCTACACCTTC. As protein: CASSPPRVGLGYTF.

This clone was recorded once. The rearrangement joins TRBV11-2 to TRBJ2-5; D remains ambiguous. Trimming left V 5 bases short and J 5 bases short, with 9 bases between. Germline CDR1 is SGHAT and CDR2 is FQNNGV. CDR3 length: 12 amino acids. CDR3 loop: CASSPPTETQYF. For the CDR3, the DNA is TGTGCCAGCAGCCCCCCCACGGAGACCCAGTACTTC.

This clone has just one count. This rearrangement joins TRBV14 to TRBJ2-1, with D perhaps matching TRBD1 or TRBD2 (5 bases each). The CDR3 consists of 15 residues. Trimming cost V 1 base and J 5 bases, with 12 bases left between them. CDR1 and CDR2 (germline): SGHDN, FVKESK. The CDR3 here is CASSQGAGTNNEQFF. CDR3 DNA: TGTGCCAGCAGCCAAGGGGCCGGGACGAACAATGAGCAGTTCTTC.

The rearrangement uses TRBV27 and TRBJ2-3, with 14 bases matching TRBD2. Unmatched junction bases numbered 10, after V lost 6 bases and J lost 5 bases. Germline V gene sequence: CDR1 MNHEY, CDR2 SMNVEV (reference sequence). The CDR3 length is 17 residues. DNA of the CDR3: TGTGCCAGCAGCCCCGTGGGACTAGCGGGAGTGGTAGATACGCAGTATTTT. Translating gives CASSPVGLAGVVDTQYF.

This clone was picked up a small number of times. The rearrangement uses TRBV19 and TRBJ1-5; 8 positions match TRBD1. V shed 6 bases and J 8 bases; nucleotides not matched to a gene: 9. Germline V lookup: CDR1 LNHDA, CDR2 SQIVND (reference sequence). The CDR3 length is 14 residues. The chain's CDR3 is CASRPRTGREPQHF. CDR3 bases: TGTGCCAGTAGGCCACGGACAGGGAGGGAGCCCCAGCATTTT.

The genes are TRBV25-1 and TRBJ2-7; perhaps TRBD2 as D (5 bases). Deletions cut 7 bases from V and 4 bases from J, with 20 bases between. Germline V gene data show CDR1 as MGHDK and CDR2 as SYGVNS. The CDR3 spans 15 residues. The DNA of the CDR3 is TGTGCCAGCACCCCCCCCGGGCGGGCAAGGTACGAGCAGTACTTC. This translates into CASTPPGRARYEQYF.

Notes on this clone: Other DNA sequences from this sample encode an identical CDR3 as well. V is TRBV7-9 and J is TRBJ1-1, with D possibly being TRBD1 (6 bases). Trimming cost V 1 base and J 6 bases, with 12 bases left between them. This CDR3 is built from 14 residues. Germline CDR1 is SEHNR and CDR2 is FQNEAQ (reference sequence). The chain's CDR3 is CASSLVGGKAEAFF. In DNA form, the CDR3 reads TGTGCCAGCAGCTTAGTAGGGGGTAAGGCTGAAGCTTTCTTT.

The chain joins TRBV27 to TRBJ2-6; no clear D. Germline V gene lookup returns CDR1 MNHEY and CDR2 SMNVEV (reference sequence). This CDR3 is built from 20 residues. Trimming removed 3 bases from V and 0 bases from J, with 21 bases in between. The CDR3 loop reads CASSFLGPGQASSGANVLTF. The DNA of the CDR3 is TGTGCCAGCAGTTTTTTGGGCCCCGGGCAGGCCAGCTCTGGGGCCAACGTCCTGACTTTC.

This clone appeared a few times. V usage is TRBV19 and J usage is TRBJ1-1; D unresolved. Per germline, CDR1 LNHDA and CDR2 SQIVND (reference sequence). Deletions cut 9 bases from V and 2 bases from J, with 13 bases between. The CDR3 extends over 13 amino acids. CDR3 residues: CASGDTINTEAFF. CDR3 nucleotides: TGTGCCAGCGGAGACACCATAAACACTGAAGCTTTCTTT.

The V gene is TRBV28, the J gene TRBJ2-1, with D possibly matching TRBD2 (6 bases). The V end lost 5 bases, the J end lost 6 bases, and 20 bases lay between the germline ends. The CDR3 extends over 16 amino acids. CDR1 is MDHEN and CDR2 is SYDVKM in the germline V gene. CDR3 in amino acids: CASSPNLVLARNEQFF. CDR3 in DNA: TGTGCCAGCAGTCCAAATCTTGTGCTAGCGCGCAATGAGCAGTTCTTC.

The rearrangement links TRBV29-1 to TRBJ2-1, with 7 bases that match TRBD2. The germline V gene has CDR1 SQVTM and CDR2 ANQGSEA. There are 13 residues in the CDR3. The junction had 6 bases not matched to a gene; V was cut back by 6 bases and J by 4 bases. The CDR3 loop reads CSVAGTTYNEQFF. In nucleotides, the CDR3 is TGCAGCGTCGCCGGGACTACATACAATGAGCAGTTCTTC.

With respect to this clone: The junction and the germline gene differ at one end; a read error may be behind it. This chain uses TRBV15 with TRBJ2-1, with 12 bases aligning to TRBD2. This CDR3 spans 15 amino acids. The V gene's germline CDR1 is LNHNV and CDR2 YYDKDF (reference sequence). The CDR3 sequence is CATRRGLAGNNEQFF. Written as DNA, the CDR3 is TGTGCCACCAGGAGAGGACTAGCGGGGAACAATGAGCAGTTCTTC. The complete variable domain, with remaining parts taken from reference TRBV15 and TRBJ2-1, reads DAMVIQNPRYQVTQFGKPVTLSCSQTLNHNVMYWYQQKSSQAPKLLFHYYDKDFNNEADTPDNFQSRRPNTSFCFLDIRSPGLGDTAMYLCATRRGLAGNNEQFFGPGTRLTVL.

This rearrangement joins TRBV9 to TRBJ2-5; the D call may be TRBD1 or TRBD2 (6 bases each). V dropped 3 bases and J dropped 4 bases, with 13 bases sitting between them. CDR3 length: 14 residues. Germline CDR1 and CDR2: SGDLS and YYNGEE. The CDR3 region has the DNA TGTGCCAGCAGCGCCCGAAAGGGGGGAGAGACCCAGTACTTC. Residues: CASSARKGGETQYF.

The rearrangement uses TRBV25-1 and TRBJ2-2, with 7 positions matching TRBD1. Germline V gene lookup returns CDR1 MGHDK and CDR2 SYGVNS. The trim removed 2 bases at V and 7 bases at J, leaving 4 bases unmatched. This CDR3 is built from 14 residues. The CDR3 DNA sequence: TGTGCCAGCAGTGAAGAAGGGGGCATCGGGGAGCTGTTTTTT. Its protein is CASSEEGGIGELFF.

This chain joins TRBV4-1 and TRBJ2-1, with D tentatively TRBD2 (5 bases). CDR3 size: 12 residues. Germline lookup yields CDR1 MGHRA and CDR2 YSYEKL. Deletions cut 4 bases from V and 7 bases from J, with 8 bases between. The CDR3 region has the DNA TGCGCCAGCAGCCCCGAGGGTAATGAGCAGTTCTTC. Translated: CASSPEGNEQFF.

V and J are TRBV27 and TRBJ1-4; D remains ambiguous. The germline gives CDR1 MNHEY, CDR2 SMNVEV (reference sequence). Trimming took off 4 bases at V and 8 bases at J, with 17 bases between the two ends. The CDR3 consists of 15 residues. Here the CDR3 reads CASSSGSGPVEKLFF. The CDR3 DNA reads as TGTGCCAGCAGTTCCGGATCTGGTCCGGTAGAAAAACTGTTTTTT.

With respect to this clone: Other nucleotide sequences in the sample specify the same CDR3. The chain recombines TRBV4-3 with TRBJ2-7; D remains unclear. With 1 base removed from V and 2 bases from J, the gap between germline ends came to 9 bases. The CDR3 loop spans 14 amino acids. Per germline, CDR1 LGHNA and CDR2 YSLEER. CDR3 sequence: CASSQGPGTYEQYF. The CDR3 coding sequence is TGCGCCAGCAGCCAAGGACCTGGAACCTACGAGCAGTACTTC.

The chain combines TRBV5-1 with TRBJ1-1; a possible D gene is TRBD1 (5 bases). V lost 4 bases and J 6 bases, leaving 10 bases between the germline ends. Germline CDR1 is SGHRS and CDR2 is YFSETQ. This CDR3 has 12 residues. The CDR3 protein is CASSPTGPEAFF. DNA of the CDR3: TGCGCCAGCAGCCCTACAGGTCCTGAAGCTTTCTTT.

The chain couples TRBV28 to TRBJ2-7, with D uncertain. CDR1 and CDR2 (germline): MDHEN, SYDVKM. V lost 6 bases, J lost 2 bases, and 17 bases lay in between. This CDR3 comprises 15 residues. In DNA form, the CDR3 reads TGTGCCAGCAGCCCAAACACGGCCAGGACCTACGAGCAGTACTTC. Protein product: CASSPNTARTYEQYF.

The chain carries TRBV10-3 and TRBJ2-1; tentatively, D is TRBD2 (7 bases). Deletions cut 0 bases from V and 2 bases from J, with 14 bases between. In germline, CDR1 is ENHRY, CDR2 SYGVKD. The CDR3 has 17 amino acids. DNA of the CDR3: TGTGCCATCAGTGAGTCGGTAGGGGGGGCGACCTACAATGAGCAGTTCTTC. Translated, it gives CAISESVGGATYNEQFF.

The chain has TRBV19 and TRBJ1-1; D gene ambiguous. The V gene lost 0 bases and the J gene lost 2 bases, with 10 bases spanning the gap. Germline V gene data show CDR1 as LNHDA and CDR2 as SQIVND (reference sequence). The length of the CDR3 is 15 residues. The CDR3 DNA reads TGTGCCAGTAGTATAGAAATCCGGTATAACACTGAAGCTTTCTTT. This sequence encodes CASSIEIRYNTEAFF.

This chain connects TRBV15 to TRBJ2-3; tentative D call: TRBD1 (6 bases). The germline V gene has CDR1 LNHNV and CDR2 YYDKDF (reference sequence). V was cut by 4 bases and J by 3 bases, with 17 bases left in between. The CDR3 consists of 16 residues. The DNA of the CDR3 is TGTGCCACCAGCACCCCCGGGACATTTAAAACAGATACGCAGTATTTT. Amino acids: CATSTPGTFKTDTQYF. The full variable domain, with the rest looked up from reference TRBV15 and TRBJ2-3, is DAMVIQNPRYQVTQFGKPVTLSCSQTLNHNVMYWYQQKSSQAPKLLFHYYDKDFNNEADTPDNFQSRRPNTSFCFLDIRSPGLGDTAMYLCATSTPGTFKTDTQYFGPGTRLTVL.

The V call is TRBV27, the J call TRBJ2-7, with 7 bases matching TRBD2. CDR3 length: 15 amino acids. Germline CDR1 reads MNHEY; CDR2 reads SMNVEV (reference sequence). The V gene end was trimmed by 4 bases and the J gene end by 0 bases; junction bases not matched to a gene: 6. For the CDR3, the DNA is TGTGCCAGCAGTTGGGGGGGTTCCCCCTCCTACGAGCAGTACTTC. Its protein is CASSWGGSPSYEQYF.

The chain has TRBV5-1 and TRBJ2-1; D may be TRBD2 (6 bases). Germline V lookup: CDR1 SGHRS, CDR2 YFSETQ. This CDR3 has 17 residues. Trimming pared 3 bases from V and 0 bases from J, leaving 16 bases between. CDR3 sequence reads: CASSWRASGSSYNEQFF. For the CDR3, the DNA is TGCGCCAGCAGCTGGAGGGCCTCCGGCTCCTCCTACAATGAGCAGTTCTTC.

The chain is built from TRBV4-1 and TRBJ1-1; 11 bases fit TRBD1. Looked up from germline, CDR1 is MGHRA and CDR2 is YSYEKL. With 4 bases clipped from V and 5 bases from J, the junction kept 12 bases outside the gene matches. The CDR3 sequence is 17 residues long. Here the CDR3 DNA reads TGCGCCAGCAGCCCTTTCCGGGACAGGGGGGAGAGAACTGAAGCTTTCTTT. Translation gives CASSPFRDRGERTEAFF.

The CDR3 sequence: CASSQHTGHYGYTF. CDR3 bases: TGCGCCAGCAGCCAACATACAGGGCACTATGGCTACACCTTC. The chain combines TRBV4-3 with TRBJ1-2; tentative D call: TRBD1 (6 bases). Germline V gene sequence: CDR1 LGHNA, CDR2 YSLEER. Trimming took off 2 bases at V and 3 bases at J, with 10 bases between the two ends. The CDR3 length is 14 residues.

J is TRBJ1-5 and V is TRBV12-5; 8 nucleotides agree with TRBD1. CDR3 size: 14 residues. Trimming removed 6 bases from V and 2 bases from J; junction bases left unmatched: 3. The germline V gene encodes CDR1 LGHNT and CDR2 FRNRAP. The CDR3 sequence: CASGTGVGNQPQHF. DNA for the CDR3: TGTGCTAGTGGGACAGGGGTAGGCAATCAGCCCCAGCATTTT.

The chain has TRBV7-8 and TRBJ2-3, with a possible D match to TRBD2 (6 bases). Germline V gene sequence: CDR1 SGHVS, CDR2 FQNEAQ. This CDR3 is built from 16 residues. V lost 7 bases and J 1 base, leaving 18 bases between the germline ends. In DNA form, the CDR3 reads TGTGCCAGCACCATCTGGGTCGCGGGGCGCACAGATACGCAGTATTTT. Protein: CASTIWVAGRTDTQYF.